This T cell receptor (beta chain) stems from a study of CD8+CD57+ T cells in acquired aplastic anemia. CDR1 is SGHKS, CDR2 YYEKEE, per germline (reference sequence). The CDR3 contains 15 residues. Both TCR beta VDJ combination and CDR3 sequence profiling were carried out. Genomic DNA was the template for this profiling. TCRdb redid the calling of the reads with MiXCR, one entry per CDR3 protein. The sample lists about 150,000 distinct CDR3 sequences, over 50% occurring once. Note on this clonotype: Antigen specificity is unknown. The junction and the germline gene differ at one end; a read error may be behind it.

Study-wide points: Common to patients and controls were roughly 30 CD8+ CDR3 sequences.

Only patients with CD8+CD57+ cell expansion on flow cytometry were chosen for sequencing. V is TRBV5-5 and J is TRBJ1-2, with unresolved D. This sequence was found in a human donor with aplastic anemia. Sample: sorted CD4+, CD8+, or CD8+CD57+ T cells (not recorded which) from PBMCs. CDR3 in amino acids: CASSPSQELGYGYTF. CDR3 nucleotide sequence: TGCGCCAGCAGCCCGAGTCAGGAACTGGGCTATGGCTACACCTTC.